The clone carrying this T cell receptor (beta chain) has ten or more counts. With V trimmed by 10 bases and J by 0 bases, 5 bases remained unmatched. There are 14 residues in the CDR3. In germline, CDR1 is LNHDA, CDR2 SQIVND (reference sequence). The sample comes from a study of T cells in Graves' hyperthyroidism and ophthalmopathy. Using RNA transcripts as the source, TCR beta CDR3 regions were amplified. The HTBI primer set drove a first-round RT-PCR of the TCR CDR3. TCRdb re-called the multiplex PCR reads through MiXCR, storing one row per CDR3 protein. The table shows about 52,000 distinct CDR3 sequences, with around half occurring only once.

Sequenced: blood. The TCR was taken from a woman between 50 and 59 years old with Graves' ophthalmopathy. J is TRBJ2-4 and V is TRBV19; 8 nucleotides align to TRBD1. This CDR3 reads CATGQGLAKNIQYF. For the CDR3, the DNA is TGTGCCACCGGACAGGGATTAGCCAAAAACATTCAGTACTTC.